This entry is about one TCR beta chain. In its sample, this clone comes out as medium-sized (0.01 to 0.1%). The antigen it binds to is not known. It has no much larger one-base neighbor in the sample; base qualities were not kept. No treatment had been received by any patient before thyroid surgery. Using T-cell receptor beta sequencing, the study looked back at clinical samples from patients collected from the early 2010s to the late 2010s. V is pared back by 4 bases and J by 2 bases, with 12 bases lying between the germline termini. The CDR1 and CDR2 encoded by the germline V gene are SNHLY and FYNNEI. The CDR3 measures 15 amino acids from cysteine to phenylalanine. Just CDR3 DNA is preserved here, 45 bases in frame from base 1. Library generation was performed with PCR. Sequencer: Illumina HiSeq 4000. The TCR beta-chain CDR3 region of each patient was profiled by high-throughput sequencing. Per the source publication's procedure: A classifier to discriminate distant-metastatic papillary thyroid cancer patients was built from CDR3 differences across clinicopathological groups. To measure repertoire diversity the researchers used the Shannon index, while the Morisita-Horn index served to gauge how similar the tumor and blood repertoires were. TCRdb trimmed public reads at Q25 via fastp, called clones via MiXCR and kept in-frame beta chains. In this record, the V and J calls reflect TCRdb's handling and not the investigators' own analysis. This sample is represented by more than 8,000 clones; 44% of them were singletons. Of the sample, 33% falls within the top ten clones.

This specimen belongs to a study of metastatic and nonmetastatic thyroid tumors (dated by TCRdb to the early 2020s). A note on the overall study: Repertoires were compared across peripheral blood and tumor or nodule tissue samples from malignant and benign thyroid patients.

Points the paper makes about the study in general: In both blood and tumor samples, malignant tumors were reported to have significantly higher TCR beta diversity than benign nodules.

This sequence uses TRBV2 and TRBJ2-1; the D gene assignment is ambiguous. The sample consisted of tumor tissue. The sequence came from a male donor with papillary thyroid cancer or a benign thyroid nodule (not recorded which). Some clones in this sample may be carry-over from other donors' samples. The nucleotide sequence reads TGTGCCAGCAGTGCGGGTCGGACCCCCTACAATGAGCAGTTCTTC. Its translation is CASSAGRTPYNEQFF.